The 12 T cell receptor beta chains below all came from one sample that was sequenced in a study of CD8+ T cells in alopecia areata (dated by TCRdb to between 2017 and 2018). Receptors were amplified or captured by the immunoSEQ multiplex PCR assay. RNA was extracted from all samples and reverse transcribed into cDNA, which served as template for TCR sequencing. TCRdb took over this immuneACCESS table, retaining in-frame rearrangements with V and J assigned. Such tables are incomplete; in checked studies, under half of the missing clones stem from an unresolved V gene, and the remainder is unexplained. The sample contains nearly 110,000 clones, 65% to 85% of them found a single time. The ten most abundant clones make up over 20% of the sample. Read against the paper, the sample's time point label means: about 5 months on oral tofacitinib. Sample treatment or condition, as interpreted from the label and publication: oral pan-JAK inhibitor, 5-10 mg twice daily.

Sequencing was performed on CD8+ T cells sorted from blood, taken at week 24, from a patient treated with tofacitinib. These receptors were taken from a human donor with alopecia areata.

The chain uses TRBV4-3 and TRBJ2-5, with unresolved D. The CDR3 consists of 15 residues. From germline, CDR1 is LGHNA and CDR2 YSLEER. The germline V and J ends were trimmed by 0 bases and 1 base, with 9 bases remaining between them. The CDR3 DNA sequence: TGCGCCAGCAGCCAAGATTCACCGGCCCAAGAGACCCAGTACTTC. Translating gives CASSQDSPAQETQYF.

The V and J genes are TRBV6-6 and TRBJ2-1; D is undetermined. The germline V gene has CDR1 MNHNY and CDR2 SVGAGI (reference sequence). There are 11 residues in the CDR3. The V gene lost 10 bases and the J gene lost 6 bases, with 10 bases spanning the gap. CDR3 loop: CATGLGNEQFF. CDR3 DNA: TGTGCCACCGGGCTGGGCAATGAGCAGTTCTTC.

This clone has a single count. The junction does not match germline at one end; this may be a read error. The V gene is TRBV6-5, the J gene TRBJ2-2; a possible D gene is TRBD2 (5 bases). CDR3 length: 15 amino acids. CDR1 MNHEY and CDR2 SVGAGI come from the germline V gene. The DNA of the CDR3 is TGTGCCATCAGTGGTGAGGGAACGAACACCGGGGAGCTGTTTTTT. It encodes CAISGEGTNTGELFF.

The chain couples TRBV7-9 to TRBJ1-2, with a tentative D call TRBD1 (6 bases). CDR1 and CDR2 from the germline V gene are SEHNR and FQNEAQ (reference sequence). V lost 7 bases and J lost 7, with 16 bases in between. CDR3 size: 13 residues. The CDR3 nucleotides are TGTGCCAGCATCCAGGGGAGTGTGGGTGGCTACACCTTC. It specifies CASIQGSVGGYTF.

The chain is built from TRBV4-1 and TRBJ2-5; 12 bases match TRBD2. Germline V CDR1 and CDR2: MGHRA, YSYEKL. V gave up 7 bases and J gave up 4 bases; unmatched junction bases: 7. The CDR3 has 15 amino acids. The CDR3 loop is CASTPSGGAGETQYF. Here the CDR3 DNA reads TGCGCCAGCACACCTAGCGGGGGGGCCGGAGAGACCCAGTACTTC.

This clone occurred once. In DNA, the CDR3 is TGCGCCAGCAGCTTGGGACTTACCTACGAGCAGTACTTC. Translated, it gives CASSLGLTYEQYF. This chain connects TRBV5-1 to TRBJ2-7; D uncertain. The CDR3 is 13 amino acids. CDR1 is SGHRS, CDR2 YFSETQ, per germline. The V end was cut by 0 bases, the J end by 2 bases, with 6 bases between. Together with reference TRBV5-1 and TRBJ2-7, the CDR3 gives the full variable domain: KAGVTQTPRYLIKTRGQQVTLSCSPISGHRSVSWYQQTPGQGLQFLFEYFSETQRNKGNFPGRFSGRQFSNSRSEMNVSTLELGDSALYLCASSLGLTYEQYFGPGTRLTVT.

In its sample, this clone was seen a few times. The chain joins TRBV10-3 to TRBJ2-1; TRBD2 agrees at 7 bases. V shed 4 bases and J 7 bases; nucleotides not matched to a gene: 13. This CDR3 contains 16 residues. Germline V CDR1 and CDR2: ENHRY, SYGVKD. CDR3 nucleotide sequence: TGTGCCATCAGTGCCCCGACTAGCTATCCGGGTAATGAGCAGTTCTTC. As protein: CAISAPTSYPGNEQFF.

V and J are TRBV29-1 and TRBJ2-5, with a possible D match to TRBD2 (6 bases). V lost 3 bases, J lost 1 base, and 18 bases lay in between. Germline V gene data show CDR1 as SQVTM and CDR2 as ANQGSEA. CDR3 length: 16 residues. The CDR3 loop is CSVDGGTLNPQETQYF. CDR3 DNA: TGCAGCGTTGACGGGGGTACCCTAAACCCCCAAGAGACCCAGTACTTC.

CDR3 amino acids: CASIKGGDDTYEQYF. CDR3 DNA sequence: TGTGCCAGCATCAAGGGGGGGGACGATACCTACGAGCAGTACTTC. The gene calls are TRBV7-9 and TRBJ2-7; D is perhaps TRBD2 (7 bases). Deletions cut 7 bases from V and 2 bases from J, with 18 bases between. This CDR3 contains 15 residues. Germline lookup yields CDR1 SEHNR and CDR2 FQNEAQ (reference sequence). The full variable domain, with the rest looked up from reference TRBV7-9 and TRBJ2-7, is DTGVSQNPRHKITKRGQNVTFRCDPISEHNRLYWYRQTLGQGPEFLTYFQNEAQLEKSRLLSDRFSAERPKGSFSTLEIQRTEQGDSAMYLCASIKGGDDTYEQYFGPGTRLTVT.

The chain recombines TRBV7-9 with TRBJ2-3, with 8 bases that match TRBD2. The trim removed 5 bases at V and 2 bases at J, leaving 12 bases unmatched. The germline V gene encodes CDR1 SEHNR and CDR2 FQNEAQ (reference sequence). The CDR3 totals 17 residues. The CDR3, as DNA: TGTGCCAGCAGCCCCCCCATGGAGCGGGGGCACACAGATACGCAGTATTTT. As protein: CASSPPMERGHTDTQYF.

V usage is TRBV29-1 and J usage is TRBJ1-1; D is possibly TRBD1 (6 bases). This CDR3 contains 18 residues. Germline V lookup: CDR1 SQVTM, CDR2 ANQGSEA. The V and J ends lost 1 base and 0 bases respectively, with 21 bases between them. The CDR3 DNA reads as TGCAGCGTTGAAGGGGGAGGGGGTGAAGTAGTTATGAACACTGAAGCTTTCTTT. It yields the protein CSVEGGGGEVVMNTEAFF.

The chain recombines TRBV7-8 with TRBJ1-6, with D unclear. V lost 0 bases and J lost 0, with 9 bases in between. CDR1 and CDR2 from the germline V gene are SGHVS and FQNEAQ. The CDR3 runs to 17 residues. Here the CDR3 DNA reads TGTGCCAGCAGCTTAGCGCCGCTAAGCTCCTATAATTCACCCCTCCACTTT. As protein: CASSLAPLSSYNSPLHF.